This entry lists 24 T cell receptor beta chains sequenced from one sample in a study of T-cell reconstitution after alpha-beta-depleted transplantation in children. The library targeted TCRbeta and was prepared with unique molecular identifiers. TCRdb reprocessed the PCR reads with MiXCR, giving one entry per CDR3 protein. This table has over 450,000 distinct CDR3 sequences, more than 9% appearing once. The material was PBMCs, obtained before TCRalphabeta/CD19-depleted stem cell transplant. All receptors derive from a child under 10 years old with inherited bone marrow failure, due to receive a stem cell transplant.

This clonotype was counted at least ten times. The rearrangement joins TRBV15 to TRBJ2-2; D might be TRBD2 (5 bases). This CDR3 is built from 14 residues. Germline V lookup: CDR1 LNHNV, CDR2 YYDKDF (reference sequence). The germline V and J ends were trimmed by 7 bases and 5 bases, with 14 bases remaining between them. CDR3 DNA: TGTGCCACCACCCTGGGAGACTATACCGGGGAGCTGTTTTTT. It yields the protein CATTLGDYTGELFF.

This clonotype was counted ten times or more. CDR3 sequence: CSVEGPAGGPGANVLTF. The CDR3 nucleotides read TGCAGCGTTGAAGGGCCAGCGGGAGGTCCGGGGGCCAACGTCCTGACTTTC. This chain uses TRBV29-1 with TRBJ2-6, with 9 bases matching TRBD2. This CDR3 spans 17 amino acids. The V and J ends lost 1 base and 4 bases, in that order; junction bases with no gene match: 8. Germline V lookup: CDR1 SQVTM, CDR2 ANQGSEA.

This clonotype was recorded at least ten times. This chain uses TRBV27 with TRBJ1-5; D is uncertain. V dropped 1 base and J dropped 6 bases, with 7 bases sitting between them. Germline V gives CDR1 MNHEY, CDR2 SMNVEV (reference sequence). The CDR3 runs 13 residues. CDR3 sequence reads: CASSLYVGQPQHF. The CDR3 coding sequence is TGTGCCAGCAGTTTATACGTGGGTCAGCCCCAGCATTTT.

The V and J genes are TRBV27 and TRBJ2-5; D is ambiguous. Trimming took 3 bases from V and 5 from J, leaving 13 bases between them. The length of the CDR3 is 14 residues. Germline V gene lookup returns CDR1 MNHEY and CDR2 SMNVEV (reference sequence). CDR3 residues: CASSFLDESETQYF. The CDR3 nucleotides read TGTGCCAGCAGTTTCCTAGATGAGTCCGAGACCCAGTACTTC.

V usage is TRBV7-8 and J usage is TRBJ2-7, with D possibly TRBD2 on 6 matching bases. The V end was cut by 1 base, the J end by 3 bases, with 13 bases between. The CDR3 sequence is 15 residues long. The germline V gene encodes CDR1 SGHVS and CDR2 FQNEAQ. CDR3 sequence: CASSLVGGINYEQYF. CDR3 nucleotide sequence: TGTGCCAGCAGCTTAGTCGGCGGGATTAACTACGAGCAGTACTTC. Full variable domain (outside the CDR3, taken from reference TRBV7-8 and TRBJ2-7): GAGVSQSPRYKVAKRGQDVALRCDPISGHVSLFWYQQALGQGPEFLTYFQNEAQLDKSGLPSDRFFAERPEGSVSTLKIQRTQQEDSAVYLCASSLVGGINYEQYFGPGTRLTVT.

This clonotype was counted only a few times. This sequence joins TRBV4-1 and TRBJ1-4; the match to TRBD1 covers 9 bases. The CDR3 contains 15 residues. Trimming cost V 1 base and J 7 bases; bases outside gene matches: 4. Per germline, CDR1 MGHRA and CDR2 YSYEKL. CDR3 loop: CASSQAGTGSEKLFF. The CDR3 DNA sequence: TGCGCCAGCAGCCAAGCCGGGACAGGGAGTGAAAAACTGTTTTTT.

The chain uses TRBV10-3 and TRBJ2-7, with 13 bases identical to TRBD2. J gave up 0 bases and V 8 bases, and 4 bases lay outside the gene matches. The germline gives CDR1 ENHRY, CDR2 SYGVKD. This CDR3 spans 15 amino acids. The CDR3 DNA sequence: TGTGCCATCCCCGGACTAGCGGGAGACTCCTACGAGCAGTACTTC. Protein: CAIPGLAGDSYEQYF.

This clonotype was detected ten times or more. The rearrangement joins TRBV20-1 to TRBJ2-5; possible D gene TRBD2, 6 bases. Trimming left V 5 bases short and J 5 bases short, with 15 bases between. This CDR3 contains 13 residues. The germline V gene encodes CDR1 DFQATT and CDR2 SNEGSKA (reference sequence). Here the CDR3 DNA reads TGCAGTGCTTACCTTAGCGGTTCTGAGACCCAGTACTTC. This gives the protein CSAYLSGSETQYF.

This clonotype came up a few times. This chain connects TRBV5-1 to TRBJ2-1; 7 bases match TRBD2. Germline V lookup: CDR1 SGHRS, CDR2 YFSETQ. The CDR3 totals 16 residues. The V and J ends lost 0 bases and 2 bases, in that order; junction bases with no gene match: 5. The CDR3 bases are TGCGCCAGCAGCTTGGCGGCGGGAGTAACCTACAATGAGCAGTTCTTC. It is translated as CASSLAAGVTYNEQFF.

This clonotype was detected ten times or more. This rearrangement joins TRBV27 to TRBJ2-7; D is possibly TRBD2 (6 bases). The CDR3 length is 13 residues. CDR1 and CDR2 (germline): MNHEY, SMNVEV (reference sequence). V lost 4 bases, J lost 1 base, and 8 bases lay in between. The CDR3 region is CASSWGLSYEQYF. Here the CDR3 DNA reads TGTGCCAGCAGTTGGGGACTTTCCTACGAGCAGTACTTC.

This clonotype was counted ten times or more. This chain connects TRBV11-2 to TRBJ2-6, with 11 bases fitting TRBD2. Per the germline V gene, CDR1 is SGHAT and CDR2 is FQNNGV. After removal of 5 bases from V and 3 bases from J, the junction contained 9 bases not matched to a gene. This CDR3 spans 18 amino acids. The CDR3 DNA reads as TGTGCCAGCAGCCCCACTAGCGGGAGTTTAGGTGGGGCCAACGTCCTGACTTTC. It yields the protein CASSPTSGSLGGANVLTF.

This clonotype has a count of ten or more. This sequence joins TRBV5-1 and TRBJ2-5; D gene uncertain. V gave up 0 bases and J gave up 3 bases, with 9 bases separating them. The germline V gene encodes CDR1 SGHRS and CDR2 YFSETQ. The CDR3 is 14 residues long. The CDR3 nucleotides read TGCGCCAGCAGCTTGGAGGCGAGCGAAGAGACCCAGTACTTC. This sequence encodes CASSLEASEETQYF.

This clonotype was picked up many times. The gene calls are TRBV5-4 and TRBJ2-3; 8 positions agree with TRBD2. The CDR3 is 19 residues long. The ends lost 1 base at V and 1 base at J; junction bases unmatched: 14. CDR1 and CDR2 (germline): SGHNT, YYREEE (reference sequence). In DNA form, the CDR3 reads TGTGCCAGCAGCTTGAGTAGCGGGACTCCGAGGGGGGGCACAGATACGCAGTATTTT. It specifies CASSLSSGTPRGGTDTQYF.

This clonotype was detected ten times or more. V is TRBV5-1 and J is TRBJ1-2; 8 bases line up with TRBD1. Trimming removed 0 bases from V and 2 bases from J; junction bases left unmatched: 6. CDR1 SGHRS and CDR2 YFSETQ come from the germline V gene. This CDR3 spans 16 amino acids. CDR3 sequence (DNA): TGCGCCAGCAGCTTGGAGACAGGGGCCTACAACTATGGCTACACCTTC. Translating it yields CASSLETGAYNYGYTF. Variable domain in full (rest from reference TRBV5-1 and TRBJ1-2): KAGVTQTPRYLIKTRGQQVTLSCSPISGHRSVSWYQQTPGQGLQFLFEYFSETQRNKGNFPGRFSGRQFSNSRSEMNVSTLELGDSALYLCASSLETGAYNYGYTFGSGTRLTVV.

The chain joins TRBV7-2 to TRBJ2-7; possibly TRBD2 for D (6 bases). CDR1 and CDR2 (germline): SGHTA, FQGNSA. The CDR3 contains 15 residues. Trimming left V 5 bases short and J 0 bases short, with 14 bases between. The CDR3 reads CASSRSGSHSYEQYF. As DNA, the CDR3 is TGTGCCAGCAGCCGGTCCGGGAGTCACTCCTACGAGCAGTACTTC.

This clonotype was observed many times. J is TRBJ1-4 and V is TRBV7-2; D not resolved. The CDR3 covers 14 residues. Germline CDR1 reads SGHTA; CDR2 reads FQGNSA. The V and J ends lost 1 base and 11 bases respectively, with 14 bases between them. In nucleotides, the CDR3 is TGTGCCAGCAGCTTAGGGACCGCGGGTGGGAAACTGTTTTTT. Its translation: CASSLGTAGGKLFF.

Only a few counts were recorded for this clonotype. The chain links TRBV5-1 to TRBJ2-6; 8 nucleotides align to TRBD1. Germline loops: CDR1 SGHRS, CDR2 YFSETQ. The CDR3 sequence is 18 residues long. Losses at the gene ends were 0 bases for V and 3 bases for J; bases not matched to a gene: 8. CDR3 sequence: CASSLVFAGGGGANVLTF. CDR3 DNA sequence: TGCGCCAGCAGCTTGGTTTTTGCAGGGGGCGGTGGGGCCAACGTCCTGACTTTC.

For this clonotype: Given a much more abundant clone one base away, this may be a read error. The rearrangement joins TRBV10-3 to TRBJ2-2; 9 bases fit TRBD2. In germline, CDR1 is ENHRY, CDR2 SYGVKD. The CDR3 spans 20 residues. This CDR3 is CAISEFRDRISGSSTGERFF. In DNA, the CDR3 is TGTGCCATCAGTGAGTTCCGAGATCGGATTAGCGGGAGTAGCACCGGGGAGCGGTTTTTT.

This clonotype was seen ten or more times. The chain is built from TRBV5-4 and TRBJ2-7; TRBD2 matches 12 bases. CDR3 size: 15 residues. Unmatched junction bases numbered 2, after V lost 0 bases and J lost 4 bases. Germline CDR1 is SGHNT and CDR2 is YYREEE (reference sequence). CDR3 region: CASSLVGTSGYEQYF. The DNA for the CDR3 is TGTGCCAGCAGCTTGGTGGGGACTAGCGGGTACGAGCAGTACTTC.

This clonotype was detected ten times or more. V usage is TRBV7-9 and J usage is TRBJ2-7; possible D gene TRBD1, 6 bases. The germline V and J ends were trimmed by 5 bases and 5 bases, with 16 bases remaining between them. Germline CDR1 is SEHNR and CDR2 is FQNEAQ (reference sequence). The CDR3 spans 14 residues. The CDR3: CASSQGLAFHEQYF. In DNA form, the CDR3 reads TGTGCCAGCAGCCAGGGGCTAGCCTTCCACGAGCAGTACTTC.

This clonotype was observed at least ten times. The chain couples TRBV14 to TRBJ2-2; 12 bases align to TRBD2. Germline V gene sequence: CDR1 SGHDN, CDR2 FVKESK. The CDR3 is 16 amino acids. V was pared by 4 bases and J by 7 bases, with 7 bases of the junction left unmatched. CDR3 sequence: CASSPTSGRSFGELFF. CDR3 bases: TGTGCCAGCAGCCCGACTAGCGGGAGAAGTTTCGGGGAGCTGTTTTTT.

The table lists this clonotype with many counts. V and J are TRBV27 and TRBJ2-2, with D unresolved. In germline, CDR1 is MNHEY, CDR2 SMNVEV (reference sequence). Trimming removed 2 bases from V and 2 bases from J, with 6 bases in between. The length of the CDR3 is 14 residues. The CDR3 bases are TGTGCCAGCAGTTTAAGCCCCAACACCGGGGAGCTGTTTTTT. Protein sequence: CASSLSPNTGELFF.

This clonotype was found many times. The DNA of the CDR3 is TGTGCCAGCAGCCCCCGGGATGCTCCTTACGAGCAGTACTTC. Translation gives CASSPRDAPYEQYF. The chain joins TRBV7-9 to TRBJ2-7; a possible D gene is TRBD2 (5 bases). The V end lost 5 bases, the J end lost 4 bases, and 15 bases lay between the germline ends. Germline V gene sequence: CDR1 SEHNR, CDR2 FQNEAQ (reference sequence). CDR3 length: 14 amino acids.

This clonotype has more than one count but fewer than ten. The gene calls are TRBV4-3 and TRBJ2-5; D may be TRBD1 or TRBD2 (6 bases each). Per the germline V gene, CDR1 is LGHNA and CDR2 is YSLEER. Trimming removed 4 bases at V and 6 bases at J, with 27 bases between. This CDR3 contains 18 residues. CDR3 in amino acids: CASSPRWKGGFSQKTQYF. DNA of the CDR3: TGCGCCAGCAGCCCTCGATGGAAGGGGGGATTTTCCCAGAAGACCCAGTACTTC.